Below are 7 T cell receptor beta chains sequenced from a single sample in a study of T cells after yellow fever vaccination. Each CDR3 protein is one row after TCRdb ran MiXCR on the 5' RACE reads. The sample shows over 250,000 distinct CDR3 sequences, approximately 4% of them seen only once. This material consisted of PBMCs, taken 5 days after the yellow fever booster vaccination. The source of these receptors is a man aged 18 to 29 who received the YFV17D yellow fever vaccine.

The V and J genes are TRBV7-6 and TRBJ2-1; a weak D match, TRBD2 (6 bases). Germline V gene data show CDR1 as SGHVS and CDR2 as FNYEAQ. The CDR3 consists of 15 residues. V lost 7 bases and J lost 4, with 17 bases in between. The CDR3 DNA reads as TGTGCCAGCACCCTAGGATGGGAGGAGTACAATGAGCAGTTCTTC. It translates to CASTLGWEEYNEQFF.

This clonotype was seen a few times. V gene TRBV6-5 combines with J gene TRBJ1-4, with D possibly TRBD1 on 6 matching bases. CDR1 is MNHEY, CDR2 SVGAGI, per germline. The CDR3 is made up of 16 amino acids. The V end lost 0 bases, the J end lost 8 bases, and 16 bases lay between the germline ends. In nucleotides, the CDR3 is TGTGCCAGCAGTTACTCGAATGCCGGGGGGCAGGAAAAACTGTTTTTT. As protein: CASSYSNAGGQEKLFF.

This clonotype was detected ten times or more. J is TRBJ2-5 and V is TRBV6-6, with D tentatively TRBD2 (6 bases). The CDR3 extends over 14 amino acids. Germline-derived CDR1 and CDR2 are MNHNY and SVGAGI (reference sequence). V lost 4 bases to trimming and J lost 1 base, with 10 bases between them. CDR3 DNA: TGTGCCAGCAGTTTTGGGACTTCCCAAGAGACCCAGTACTTC. Amino acids: CASSFGTSQETQYF.

CDR3 nucleotides: TGTGCCAGCAGCCGTCGTGGTACCTACGAGCAGTACGTC. As protein: CASSRRGTYEQYV. This chain joins TRBV7-3 and TRBJ2-7; D ambiguous. Germline CDR1 and CDR2: SGHTA and FQGTGA. The CDR3 has 13 residues. V was cut by 5 bases and J by 2 bases, with 10 bases left in between.

This clonotype has at least ten counts. The V and J genes are TRBV29-1 and TRBJ2-2; TRBD1 matches at 10 bases. V was pared by 2 bases and J by 3 bases, with 6 bases of the junction left unmatched. Germline V gene lookup returns CDR1 SQVTM and CDR2 ANQGSEA. The CDR3 is 16 amino acids. The CDR3 here is CSVEWGQGTDTGELFF. CDR3 DNA: TGCAGCGTTGAATGGGGACAGGGGACGGACACCGGGGAGCTGTTTTTT.

This clonotype was counted at least ten times. The J gene is TRBJ1-5, the V gene TRBV24-1, with 8 bases that match TRBD1. The germline V gene encodes CDR1 KGHDR and CDR2 SFDVKD. V gave up 1 base and J gave up 3 bases; unmatched junction bases: 10. The CDR3 is 18 amino acids. The DNA of the CDR3 is TGTGCCACCAGTGATTTCAAGCCCAAGACAGGGGACAATCAGCCCCAGCATTTT. Its protein product is CATSDFKPKTGDNQPQHF.

For this clonotype: A single base separates this from a much larger clone, so it may be a read error. The chain uses TRBV7-9 and TRBJ1-1; D unclear. This CDR3 is built from 14 residues. Germline V lookup: CDR1 SEHNR, CDR2 FQNEAQ (reference sequence). The chain's CDR3 is CASSLGLMNTEASF. CDR3 coding DNA: TGTGCCAGCAGCTTAGGGCTTATGAACACTGAAGCTTCCTTT.